This TCR beta chain comes out of a study of cytomegalovirus exposure and HLA in healthy donors. Whole-study results and caveats: In an earlier analysis, most TCR beta V segments were productive about 87% or about 30% of the time.

The CDR3 runs to 13 residues. Germline V lookup: CDR1 ENHRY, CDR2 SYGVKD. Trimming shortened V by 7 bases and J by 8 bases, and 15 bases separated the two germline ends. In the case of this clone: Its cognate antigen is unknown.

The PCR made use of 60 Vbeta and 13 Jbeta primers. Here immunoSEQ multiplex PCR was the method, and the copy in TCRdb shows in-frame clones only, minus some. The data contain under 200,000 clones, roughly 75% of them seen just once; the ten biggest clones take up around 2.4%. This clonotype originated in a female donor in good health and CMV-seronegative. Sequences were obtained from PBMCs. The chain links TRBV10-3 to TRBJ2-1; the D is unclear. DNA of the CDR3: TGTGCCATCATCGGAACAGAGTGCTATGAGCAGTTCTTC. Amino acids: CAIIGTECYEQFF.